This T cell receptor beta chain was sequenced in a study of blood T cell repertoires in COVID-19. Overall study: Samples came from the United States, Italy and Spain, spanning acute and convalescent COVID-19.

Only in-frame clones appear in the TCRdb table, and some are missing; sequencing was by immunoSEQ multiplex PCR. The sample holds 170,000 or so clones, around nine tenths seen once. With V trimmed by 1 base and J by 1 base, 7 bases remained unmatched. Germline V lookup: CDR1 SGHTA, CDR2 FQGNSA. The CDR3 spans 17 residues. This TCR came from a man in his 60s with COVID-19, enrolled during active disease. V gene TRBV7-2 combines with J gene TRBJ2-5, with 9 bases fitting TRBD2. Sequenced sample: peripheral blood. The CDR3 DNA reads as TGTGCCAGCAGCTTAGGCGGTGGCGGGGGGGCCCAAGAGACCCAGTACTTC. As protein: CASSLGGGGGAQETQYF.